These 28 T cell receptor beta chains were sequenced from one sample in a study of relationships among human T cell subsets (dated by TCRdb to about 2010). Receptors were amplified or captured by multiplex PCR. Sequencing relied on a 454 GS FLX. Semiquantitative ARM-PCR was used to amplify the TCR alpha and beta CDR3 regions from mRNA. In ARM-PCR, tagged nested gene-specific primers were used first, and communal superprimers then performed exponential amplification. TCRdb's own reprocessing of the public reads used fastp at Q25 and MiXCR and kept productive beta chains. Each entry merges the rows of one CDR3 protein and shows their most common DNA and genes. For this sample the table gives some 14,000 distinct CDR3 sequences, of which about 55% were detected only once. The ten largest make up 2.1% of the sample. CD4+CD25+ regulatory T cells were selected from positively selected CD4+ cells using anti-CD25 beads.

Sequenced sample: Tregs sorted from blood. All receptors come from a man aged 35 to 55 in good health.

The DNA of the CDR3 is TGCGCCAGCAGCCAACGACAGGGGGGAAACTATGGCTACACCTTC. It codes for CASSQRQGGNYGYTF. This chain uses TRBV4-1 with TRBJ1-2, with TRBD1 matching over 9 bases. CDR3 length: 15 amino acids. Germline CDR1 MGHRA, CDR2 YSYEKL. The junction had 3 bases not matched to a gene; V was cut back by 2 bases and J by 2 bases.

This clonotype turned up a few times. The chain recombines TRBV28 with TRBJ1-1; 7 positions agree with TRBD1. Trimming removed 4 bases from V and 2 bases from J; junction bases left unmatched: 4. The CDR3 covers 14 residues. CDR1 MDHEN and CDR2 SYDVKM come from the germline V gene. The CDR3 sequence: CASSSGQVNTEAFF. The CDR3 DNA reads as TGTGCCAGCAGTTCCGGACAGGTAAACACTGAAGCTTTCTTT.

This chain links TRBV5-1 with TRBJ2-1, with 11 positions matching TRBD2. Per germline, CDR1 SGHRS and CDR2 YFSETQ. V was clipped by 0 bases and J by 4 bases; unmatched bases: 6. The CDR3 runs 17 residues. The CDR3 DNA sequence: TGCGCCAGCAGCTTGGTGGCTAGCGGGGGGTCTTACAATGAGCAGTTCTTC. Protein product: CASSLVASGGSYNEQFF.

This clonotype was counted a single time. This chain uses TRBV4-1 with TRBJ2-1, with TRBD2 matching over 9 bases. V was clipped by 6 bases and J by 7 bases; unmatched bases: 10. The CDR3 is made up of 15 amino acids. The germline V gene has CDR1 MGHRA and CDR2 YSYEKL. CDR3: CASSPGRLAGNEQFF. DNA of the CDR3: TGCGCCAGCAGTCCAGGTCGGCTAGCGGGGAATGAGCAGTTCTTC.

A few counts support this clonotype. The gene calls are TRBV20-1 and TRBJ2-6; possible D gene TRBD2, 5 bases. CDR3 length: 19 amino acids. The germline gives CDR1 DFQATT, CDR2 SNEGSKA (reference sequence). V shed 1 base and J shed 0 bases, with 19 bases lying between them. CDR3 loop: CSARALPRGLDSGANVLTF. The CDR3, as DNA: TGCAGTGCTAGAGCCCTACCCCGGGGTCTTGACTCTGGGGCCAACGTCCTGACTTTC.

This chain's CDR3 is CASSSLAGSTYEQYF. DNA for the CDR3: TGTGCCAGCAGCTCCTTAGCGGGAAGCACCTACGAGCAGTACTTC. The rearrangement joins TRBV11-2 to TRBJ2-7, with 8 bases fitting TRBD2. CDR3 length: 15 amino acids. Germline V gene data show CDR1 as SGHAT and CDR2 as FQNNGV. Trimming cost V 4 bases and J 2 bases; bases outside gene matches: 7.

V usage is TRBV6-5 and J usage is TRBJ2-6, with unresolved D. This CDR3 comprises 18 residues. The germline CDR1 and CDR2 sequences are MNHEY and SVGAGI. The V gene lost 2 bases and the J gene lost 0 bases, with 14 bases spanning the gap. CDR3 protein: CASSYIPLASSGANVLTF. The CDR3 nucleotides are TGTGCCAGCAGTTACATCCCTCTGGCAAGCTCTGGGGCCAACGTCCTGACTTTC.

The chain uses TRBV30 and TRBJ1-2, with D possibly TRBD1 on 5 matching bases. CDR1 GTSNPN and CDR2 SVGIG come from the germline V gene (reference sequence). The CDR3 consists of 16 residues. Deletions cut 0 bases from V and 2 bases from J, with 16 bases between. CDR3 bases: TGTGCCTGGAGTGTACTCGGTACAGGTGGGAACTATGGCTACACCTTC. Its translation is CAWSVLGTGGNYGYTF.

This rearrangement joins TRBV20-1 to TRBJ2-1; 12 nucleotides agree with TRBD2. The CDR3 is made up of 13 amino acids. The V segment lost 7 bases and the J segment 4 bases; nucleotides outside the gene matches: 2. The germline V gene encodes CDR1 DFQATT and CDR2 SNEGSKA (reference sequence). As DNA, the CDR3 is TGCAGTGTTCTAGCGGGAGGGTACAATGAGCAGTTCTTC. Translating gives CSVLAGGYNEQFF.

For this clonotype: A junction end diverges from the germline sequence, so it may reflect a read error. The chain carries TRBV11-2 and TRBJ2-3; no firm D call. The CDR3 totals 13 residues. Germline lookup yields CDR1 SGHAT and CDR2 FQNNGV. CDR3 region: CASSLYRTNTQYF. The CDR3 DNA is TGTGCCAGCAGCTTATACCGCACAAATACGCAGTATTTT.

The rearrangement links TRBV20-1 to TRBJ1-1; maybe TRBD1 (6 bases). The CDR3 is made up of 15 amino acids. Trimming pared 5 bases from V and 3 bases from J, leaving 19 bases between. Germline V gene sequence: CDR1 DFQATT, CDR2 SNEGSKA (reference sequence). CDR3 DNA: TGCAGTGCTGGGGAGCACCACAGGGAGCACACTGAAGCTTTCTTT. This codes for CSAGEHHREHTEAFF.

CDR3: CSAAPGGAGNTEAFF. CDR3 in DNA: TGCAGTGCTGCACCCGGGGGCGCGGGGAACACTGAAGCTTTCTTT. The J gene is TRBJ1-1, the V gene TRBV20-1, with D maybe TRBD1 (6 bases). Trimming removed 5 bases at V and 1 base at J, with 17 bases between. The CDR3 totals 15 residues. CDR1 is DFQATT, CDR2 SNEGSKA, per germline (reference sequence).

The V call is TRBV6-5, the J call TRBJ2-5; perhaps TRBD1 as D (5 bases). The V gene lost 5 bases and the J gene lost 4 bases, with 11 bases spanning the gap. Germline-derived CDR1 and CDR2 are MNHEY and SVGAGI. The CDR3 spans 13 residues. This chain's CDR3 is CASSKVGRETQYF. CDR3 nucleotide sequence: TGTGCCAGCAGTAAGGTGGGGCGAGAGACCCAGTACTTC.

The chain links TRBV11-1 to TRBJ2-1, with D perhaps TRBD2 (5 bases). This CDR3 has 15 residues. CDR1 SGHAT and CDR2 FQDESV come from the germline V gene (reference sequence). Between the trimmed V and J ends, which lost 4 bases and 4 bases, there was a span of 14 bases. CDR3 region: CASSYRTYQYNEQFF. The CDR3 region has the DNA TGTGCCAGCAGCTACCGGACTTACCAGTACAATGAGCAGTTCTTC.

The chain recombines TRBV1 with TRBJ2-5. TRBV1 is a documented pseudogene. This CDR3 has 11 residues. The DNA of the CDR3 is TGCACCACCGACGGGGAAGAGACCCAGTACTTC. This gives the protein CTTDGEETQYF.

The J gene is TRBJ2-1, the V gene TRBV20-1; tentatively, D is TRBD2 (7 bases). The V end was cut by 6 bases, the J end by 6 bases, with 24 bases between. This CDR3 region has 16 residues. Per germline, CDR1 DFQATT and CDR2 SNEGSKA (reference sequence). CDR3 bases: TGCAGTGCAAAAGGGGGACTACTTGGGGGTACCAATGAGCAGTTCTTC. Its protein is CSAKGGLLGGTNEQFF.

The chain recombines TRBV11-2 with TRBJ2-1; 10 bases agree with TRBD2. CDR1 SGHAT and CDR2 FQNNGV come from the germline V gene. V shed 8 bases, J shed 2 bases, and the junction held 12 bases outside the gene matches. The CDR3 loop spans 17 amino acids. This CDR3 reads CASPLAGGLGAYNEQFF. In DNA, the CDR3 is TGTGCCAGCCCTTTAGCGGGAGGCCTTGGAGCCTACAATGAGCAGTTCTTC.

This clonotype has a handful of counts. This rearrangement joins TRBV11-3 to TRBJ1-1, with unresolved D. This CDR3 contains 13 residues. V lost 6 bases and J lost 4, with 12 bases in between. Germline loops: CDR1 SGHNT, CDR2 YENEEA. The CDR3 is CASSPNSATEAFF. The CDR3 coding sequence is TGTGCCAGCAGTCCGAATTCGGCCACTGAAGCTTTCTTT.

The rearrangement uses TRBV4-1 and TRBJ2-1; D is uncertain. Trimming cost V 6 bases and J 6 bases, with 15 bases left between them. The CDR3 contains 14 residues. From germline, CDR1 is MGHRA and CDR2 YSYEKL. The CDR3 DNA reads as TGCGCCAGCAGAGGTACTTTGAGGAGCAATGAGCAGTTCTTC. Residues: CASRGTLRSNEQFF.

J is TRBJ2-7 and V is TRBV7-9, with a weak D call TRBD2 (5 bases). V dropped 1 base and J dropped 6 bases, with 13 bases sitting between them. CDR1 is SEHNR, CDR2 FQNEAQ, per germline (reference sequence). The CDR3 consists of 14 residues. CDR3 bases: TGTGCCAGCAGCTTAGGTAGGACTCGGGGCGAGCAGTACTTC. It is translated as CASSLGRTRGEQYF.

This chain joins TRBV6-5 and TRBJ2-3; 7 bases line up with TRBD1. Germline CDR1 is MNHEY and CDR2 is SVGAGI. The CDR3 sequence is 15 residues long. Unmatched junction bases numbered 5, after V lost 5 bases and J lost 0 bases. Written as DNA, the CDR3 is TGTGCCAGCAGTGCTACAGGGGTCAGCACAGATACGCAGTATTTT. It is translated as CASSATGVSTDTQYF.

The chain is built from TRBV6-8 and TRBJ1-2; D remains ambiguous. CDR3 size: 15 residues. The germline V gene encodes CDR1 MNHGY and CDR2 SAAAGT. V lost 5 bases and J lost 8, with 21 bases in between. The CDR3 reads CASSLHKIRPRGYTF. The DNA for the CDR3 is TGTGCCAGCAGTCTTCATAAGATTCGCCCGAGGGGCTACACCTTC.

The chain uses TRBV7-9 and TRBJ2-1, with 7 bases that match TRBD1. V lost 6 bases to trimming and J lost 6 bases; unmatched junction nucleotides: 11. Germline CDR1 SEHNR, CDR2 FQNEAQ (reference sequence). The CDR3 is made up of 15 amino acids. The CDR3 DNA reads as TGTGCCAGCAGTGCGAGACAGGGTGTTGCCAATGAGCAGTTCTTC. It encodes CASSARQGVANEQFF.

The CDR3 sequence is CSASVHGPTDTQYF. CDR3 in DNA: TGCAGTGCTAGTGTCCACGGACCCACAGATACGCAGTATTTT. The chain joins TRBV20-1 to TRBJ2-3; D unclear. CDR3 length: 14 residues. Per the germline V gene, CDR1 is DFQATT and CDR2 is SNEGSKA (reference sequence). V shed 3 bases and J shed 2 bases, with 12 bases lying between them.

The rearrangement links TRBV11-3 to TRBJ1-3; possible D gene TRBD1, 5 bases. Deletions cut 5 bases from V and 5 bases from J, with 7 bases between. The CDR3 is 12 amino acids. Looked up from germline, CDR1 is SGHNT and CDR2 is YENEEA. The CDR3 loop reads CASSPDRNTIYF. CDR3 coding DNA: TGTGCCAGCAGCCCGGACAGAAACACCATATATTTT.

The genes are TRBV12-3 or TRBV12-4 and TRBJ2-1; a weak D match, TRBD1 (6 bases). The CDR3 spans 15 residues. V shed 2 bases and J shed 6 bases, with 14 bases lying between them. This chain's CDR3 is CASSLSGTPPNEQFF. As DNA, the CDR3 is TGTGCCAGCAGTTTATCCGGGACACCCCCCAATGAGCAGTTCTTC.

The chain employs TRBV28 and TRBJ1-6, with unresolved D. Deletions cut 1 base from V and 9 bases from J, with 4 bases between. Germline CDR1 MDHEN, CDR2 SYDVKM. This CDR3 is built from 12 residues. Here the CDR3 reads CASSLSISPLHF. DNA for the CDR3: TGTGCCAGCAGTTTATCGATTTCACCCCTCCACTTT.

This clonotype was seen a few times. This chain connects TRBV5-1 to TRBJ1-1; no reliable D call. Germline values: CDR1 SGHRS, CDR2 YFSETQ. V shed 4 bases and J shed 4 bases, with 11 bases lying between them. The CDR3 covers 13 residues. CDR3 nucleotide sequence: TGCGCCAGCAGCGCAAAGGAGGGCACTGAAGCTTTCTTT. It specifies CASSAKEGTEAFF.